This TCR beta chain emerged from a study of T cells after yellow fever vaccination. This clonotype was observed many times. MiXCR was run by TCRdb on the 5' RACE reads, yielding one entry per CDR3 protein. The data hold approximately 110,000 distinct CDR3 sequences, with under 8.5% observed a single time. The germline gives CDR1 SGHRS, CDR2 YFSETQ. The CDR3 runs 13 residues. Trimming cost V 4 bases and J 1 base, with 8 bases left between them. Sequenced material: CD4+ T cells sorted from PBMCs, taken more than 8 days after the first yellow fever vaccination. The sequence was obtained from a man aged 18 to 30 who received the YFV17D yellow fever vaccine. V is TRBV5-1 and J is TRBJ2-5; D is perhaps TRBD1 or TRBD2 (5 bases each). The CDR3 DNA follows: TGCGCCAGCAGCAAGGGGACCCAAGAGACCCAGTACTTC. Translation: CASSKGTQETQYF.